This T cell receptor (beta chain) was identified in a study of T cells in localized non-small cell lung cancer. This clone was counted only a few times. Its antigen is still unknown. Study findings and constraints: Uninvolved adjacent lung showed peak T cell clonality, exceeding tumor.

The protocol was immunoSEQ multiplex PCR, while the TCRdb copy is restricted to in-frame clones and leaves out a portion. This sample carries approximately 33,000 clones, 87% of them seen once, and the ten largest clones take more than 7%. This receptor was obtained from a woman aged 40-69 years with stage I lung adenocarcinoma. The sequenced sample was peripheral blood, obtained before any cancer treatment.

CDR3 bases: TGTGCCAGCAGTGAAGGGCTAGCGGCGAACCAAGAGACCCAGTACTTC. The encoded protein is CASSEGLAANQETQYF. The chain has TRBV6-1 and TRBJ2-5; 7 bases are a match to TRBD2. This CDR3 has 16 residues. The V gene end was trimmed by 1 base and the J gene end by 0 bases; junction bases not matched to a gene: 5. Germline V gives CDR1 MNHNS, CDR2 SASEGT.